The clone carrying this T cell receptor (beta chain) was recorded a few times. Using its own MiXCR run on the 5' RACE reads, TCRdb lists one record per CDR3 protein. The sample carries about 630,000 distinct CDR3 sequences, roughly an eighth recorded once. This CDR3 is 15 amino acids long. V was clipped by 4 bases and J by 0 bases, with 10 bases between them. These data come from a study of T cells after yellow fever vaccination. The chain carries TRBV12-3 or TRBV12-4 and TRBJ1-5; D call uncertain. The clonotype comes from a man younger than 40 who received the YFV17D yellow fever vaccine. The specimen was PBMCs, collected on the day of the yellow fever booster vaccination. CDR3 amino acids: CASSWADLSNQPQHF. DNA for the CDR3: TGTGCCAGCAGTTGGGCGGACCTTAGCAATCAGCCCCAGCATTTT.